The present TCR beta chain was sequenced within a study of human T cells and chemical hapten exposure. Time point noted: pre-sensitization, week 0. Treatment denoted: therapeutic diphenylcyclopropenone sensitization with weekly scalp DPC. TCRdb fed the RACE reads into MiXCR, producing one record per CDR3 protein. The table includes about 120,000 distinct CDR3 sequences, approximately 13% detected once. This clonotype was found many times. With 6 bases clipped from V and 6 bases from J, the junction kept 1 base outside the gene matches. The length of the CDR3 is 12 residues. The genes are TRBV12-3 or TRBV12-4 and TRBJ1-2, with 10 bases that match TRBD1. The sequence came from a woman under 30 with alopecia areata. Some clones in this sample may be carry-over from other donors' samples. The sequenced sample was whole blood, obtained in connection with sensitization to the hapten diphenylcyclopropenone (DPC). CDR3 nucleotides: TGTGCCAGCAGGGGGACAGGGGATGGCTACACCTTC. Translated, it gives CASRGTGDGYTF.